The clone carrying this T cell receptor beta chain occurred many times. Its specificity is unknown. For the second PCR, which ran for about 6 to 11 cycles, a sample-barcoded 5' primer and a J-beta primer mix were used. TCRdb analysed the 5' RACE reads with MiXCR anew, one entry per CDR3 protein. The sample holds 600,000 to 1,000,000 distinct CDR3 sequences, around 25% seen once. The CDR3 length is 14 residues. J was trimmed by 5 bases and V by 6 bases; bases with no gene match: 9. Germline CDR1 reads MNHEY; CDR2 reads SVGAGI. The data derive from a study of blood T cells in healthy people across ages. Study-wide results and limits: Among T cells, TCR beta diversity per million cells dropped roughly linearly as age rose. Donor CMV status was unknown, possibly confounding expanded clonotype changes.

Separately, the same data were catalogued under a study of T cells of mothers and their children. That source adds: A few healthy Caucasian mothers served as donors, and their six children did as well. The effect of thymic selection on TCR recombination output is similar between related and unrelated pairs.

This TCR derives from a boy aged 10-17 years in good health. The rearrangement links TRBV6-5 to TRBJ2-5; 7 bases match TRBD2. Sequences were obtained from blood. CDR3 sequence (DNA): TGTGCCAGCAGCCGTGGGAGGGCTGAGGAGACCCAGTACTTC. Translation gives CASSRGRAEETQYF.